This TCR beta chain was sequenced in a study of blood T cells in healthy people across ages. Findings and limits, study-wide: Samples with more naive T cells showed higher observed beta diversity. Naive CD4+ cell counts and diversity both ran higher in long-lived than in aged donors.

Comments on this clonotype: As yet, its antigen is unknown.

The authors ran a second PCR of 7 to 11 cycles using a sample-barcoded 5' primer and a J-beta primer mix. Tags on each cDNA molecule came from a template-switch adaptor with 12 random nucleotides. Each CDR3 protein gets one entry after TCRdb re-called the 5' RACE reads with MiXCR. The sample carries hundreds of thousands of distinct CDR3 sequences, roughly 60% recorded once. This CDR3 has 14 residues. The V gene lost 3 bases and the J gene lost 6 bases, with 13 bases spanning the gap. Germline values: CDR1 SGDLS, CDR2 YYNGEE. The chain joins TRBV9 to TRBJ2-1; perhaps TRBD2 as D (6 bases). The clonotype was recovered from a young man in good health. Material: blood. In nucleotides, the CDR3 is TGTGCCAGCAGCGGGGGGGTTGGGGCCAATGAGCAGTTCTTC. It codes for CASSGGVGANEQFF.